Listed below are T cell receptor beta chains from one sample, sequenced in a study of human T cells and chemical hapten exposure. TCRdb re-called the RACE reads through MiXCR, storing one row per CDR3 protein. This sample has over 95,000 distinct CDR3 sequences, with around 12% found just once. The starting material was whole blood, obtained in connection with sensitization to the hapten diphenylcyclopropenone (DPC). The source of these receptors is a woman in her forties with alopecia areata. Some clones in this sample may be carry-over from other donors' samples. Both conserved end residues are part of each CDR3. The order of the fields is clone size, D gene, J gene, V gene, CDR3 protein, CDR3 DNA. The D gene is left open where the match is weak. Size is omitted from some rows. Given values are once, few, many or a class for expanded clones.

>few|NA|TRBJ1-5|TRBV18
CASSALQGLNQPQHF
TGTGCCAGCTCCGCACTACAGGGTTTAAATCAGCCCCAGCATTTT
>NA|NA|TRBJ2-1|TRBV12-3/TRBV12-4
CASSLGGDNEQFF
TGTGCCAGCAGTTTAGGGGGTGACAATGAGCAGTTCTTC
>few|TRBD2|TRBJ2-7|TRBV11-2
CASSFPGTSVEQYF
TGTGCCAGCAGCTTCCCCGGGACTAGCGTCGAGCAGTACTTC
>NA|TRBD1|TRBJ2-1|TRBV29-1
CSVETGVNEQFF
TGCAGCGTTGAGACAGGGGTCAATGAGCAGTTCTTC
>many|NA|TRBJ2-1|TRBV6-6
CASSPRLDNEQFF
TGTGCCAGCAGCCCCCGACTAGACAATGAGCAGTTCTTC
>NA|NA|TRBJ2-5|TRBV7-2
CASSFRRGLQETQYF
TGTGCCAGCAGCTTCCGCCGGGGACTCCAAGAGACCCAGTACTTC
>NA|NA|TRBJ2-5|TRBV7-2
CASSAQRSRETQYF
TGTGCCAGCAGCGCCCAGCGGTCCAGGGAGACCCAGTACTTC
>many|TRBD2|TRBJ2-5|TRBV5-4
CASSYIAGQETQYF
TGTGCCAGCAGTTATATAGCGGGCCAAGAGACCCAGTACTTC
>few|TRBD1|TRBJ1-2|TRBV6-1
CASSVTGFNGYTF
TGTGCCAGCAGTGTGACAGGGTTTAACGGCTACACCTTC
>NA|NA|TRBJ2-2|TRBV4-2
CASSQDRGYTGELFF
TGTGCCAGCAGCCAAGATAGGGGTTACACCGGGGAGCTGTTTTTT
>many|TRBD2|TRBJ2-1|TRBV9
CASSVSGSDNNEQFF
TGTGCCAGCAGCGTTAGCGGGAGTGATAACAATGAGCAGTTCTTC
>NA|NA|TRBJ2-7|TRBV4-3
CASSQWVGHEQYF
TGCGCCAGCAGCCAATGGGTGGGGCACGAGCAGTACTTC
>NA|NA|TRBJ2-5|TRBV7-3
CASSLIVDETQYF
TGTGCCAGCAGCTTGATAGTAGACGAGACCCAGTACTTC
>NA|NA|TRBJ1-1|TRBV18
CASSQARVGTEAFF
TGTGCCAGCTCGCAGGCGCGGGTAGGCACTGAAGCTTTCTTT
>few|TRBD1|TRBJ2-5|TRBV7-2
CASSLTGDQETQYF
TGTGCCAGCAGCTTGACAGGGGACCAAGAGACCCAGTACTTC
>few|NA|TRBJ2-6|TRBV6-6
CASSYKRSGANVLTF
TGTGCCAGCAGTTACAAGCGGTCTGGGGCCAACGTCCTGACTTTC
>NA|NA|TRBJ2-5|TRBV14
CASSRTYQETQYF
TGTGCCAGCAGCCGGACGTACCAAGAGACCCAGTACTTC
>NA|TRBD2|TRBJ2-3|TRBV11-2
CASSSTSGRYTQYF
TGTGCCAGCAGCTCGACTAGCGGGAGATATACGCAGTATTTT
>NA|NA|TRBJ2-5|TRBV28
CASSFWAGLRDQYF
TGTGCCAGCAGTTTTTGGGCGGGTCTAAGGGACCAGTACTTC
>few|NA|TRBJ2-1|TRBV11-2
CASRVAGRNRNEQFF
TGTGCCAGCCGGGTCGCGGGGAGGAATAGGAATGAGCAGTTCTTC
>NA|TRBD1|TRBJ1-2|TRBV12-3/TRBV12-4
CASSLGDRRANYGYTF
TGTGCCAGCAGTTTGGGGGACAGGAGGGCTAACTATGGCTACACCTTC
>few|NA|TRBJ2-1|TRBV20-1
CSAHPRTASPYNEQFF
TGCAGTGCTCACCCTCGGACAGCTTCTCCCTACAATGAGCAGTTCTTC
>NA|TRBD1|TRBJ2-3|TRBV12-3/TRBV12-4
CASLGGQVTDTQYF
TGTGCCAGCTTAGGGGGACAGGTCACAGATACGCAGTATTTT
>few|TRBD1|TRBJ2-1|TRBV12-5
CASGLGQAPEQFF
TGTGCTAGTGGACTGGGACAGGCCCCTGAGCAGTTCTTC
>NA|TRBD1|TRBJ2-5|TRBV28
CASRASDRGLETQYF
TGTGCCAGCAGGGCTTCGGACAGGGGATTAGAGACCCAGTACTTC
>NA|TRBD2|TRBJ2-7|TRBV7-8
CASSLIAGVDEQYF
TGTGCCAGCAGCCTGATAGCGGGAGTCGACGAGCAGTACTTC
>NA|NA|TRBJ2-1|TRBV20-1
CSAREGSSDNEQFF
TGCAGTGCTAGAGAGGGTAGCTCGGACAATGAGCAGTTCTTC
>many|TRBD2|TRBJ2-7|TRBV6-2/TRBV6-3
CASSYGTSGYEQYF
TGTGCCAGCAGTTACGGGACTAGCGGCTACGAGCAGTACTTC
>NA|NA|TRBJ2-7|TRBV20-1
CSPTSGYEQYF
TGCAGTCCTACCTCGGGGTACGAGCAGTACTTC
>many|TRBD2|TRBJ2-2|TRBV4-3
CASSQESPTSGTSNTGELFF
TGCGCCAGCAGCCAAGAATCCCCGACTAGCGGGACCTCGAACACCGGGGAGCTGTTTTTT
>few|TRBD1|TRBJ1-5|TRBV5-6
CASSDRAGNQPQHF
TGTGCCAGCAGCGACAGGGCTGGCAATCAGCCCCAGCATTTT
>many|NA|TRBJ2-2|TRBV20-1
CSASQGMVTGELFF
TGCAGTGCTAGCCAGGGAATGGTGACCGGGGAGCTGTTTTTT
>few|NA|TRBJ1-1|TRBV6-1
CASRIQQLNTEAFF
TGTGCCAGCAGGATACAGCAACTGAACACTGAAGCTTTCTTT
>few|NA|TRBJ2-7|TRBV4-1
CASSQEGQISSEQYF
TGCGCCAGCAGCCAGGAGGGACAGATAAGCTCCGAGCAGTACTTC
>many|TRBD1|TRBJ1-2|TRBV24-1
CATSDAPTGEWTF
TGTGCCACCAGTGACGCCCCTACAGGGGAATGGACCTTC
>NA|TRBD2|TRBJ2-3|TRBV12-3/TRBV12-4
CATNVLAGSDTQYF
TGTGCCACCAACGTCCTAGCGGGATCAGATACGCAGTATTTT
>NA|TRBD1|TRBJ1-1|TRBV5-1
CASSRQGETEAFF
TGCGCCAGCAGCCGACAGGGAGAAACTGAAGCTTTCTTT
>many|NA|TRBJ2-7|TRBV25-1
CASSTFLARGAYEQYF
TGTGCCAGCAGTACCTTCTTAGCGAGGGGAGCCTACGAGCAGTACTTC
>NA|TRBD1|TRBJ2-7|TRBV9
CASSDDRVPYEQYF
TGTGCCAGCAGCGACGACAGGGTCCCCTACGAGCAGTACTTC
>few|NA|TRBJ2-3|TRBV5-1
CASSSRGGLTDTQYF
TGCGCCAGCAGCTCCAGGGGGGGTCTTACAGATACGCAGTATTTT
>NA|NA|TRBJ1-6|TRBV28
CASSSRGSPLHF
TGTGCCAGCAGTTCTCGTGGGTCACCCCTCCACTTT
>many|NA|TRBJ1-2|TRBV29-1
CSVAKGRDYGYTF
TGCAGCGTTGCGAAGGGAAGGGACTATGGCTACACCTTC
>few|NA|TRBJ2-1|TRBV5-1
CASSTSTREVYNEQFF
TGCGCCAGCAGCACTAGCACCCGTGAAGTCTACAATGAGCAGTTCTTC
>once|TRBD1|TRBJ1-2|TRBV5-8
CASSSRGTGEIYGYTF
TGTGCCAGCAGCTCCCGGGGGACAGGAGAGATCTATGGCTACACCTTC
>many|TRBD1|TRBJ2-7|TRBV28
CASTWTGPFYEQYF
TGTGCCAGCACCTGGACAGGGCCGTTCTACGAGCAGTACTTC
>few|NA|TRBJ2-3|TRBV6-2/TRBV6-3
CASSHRMGPLTDTQYF
TGTGCCAGCAGTCACCGGATGGGACCTCTCACAGATACGCAGTATTTT
>NA|NA|TRBJ2-5|TRBV7-2
CASSLGPLEETQYF
TGTGCCAGCAGCTTAGGCCCACTCGAAGAGACCCAGTACTTC
>few|NA|TRBJ1-4|TRBV2
CASSGRVEKLFF
TGTGCCAGCAGTGGACGGGTTGAAAAACTGTTTTTT